The 12 T cell receptor beta chains below all came from one sample that was sequenced in a study of blood T cell repertoires in COVID-19. Only in-frame clones appear in the TCRdb table, and some are missing; sequencing was by immunoSEQ multiplex PCR. The sample lists over 130,000 clones; roughly 76% were seen once. The source material was peripheral blood. The receptor set was obtained from a woman aged 45-59 years with active or convalescent COVID-19.

The table lists this clone with a few counts. V usage is TRBV2 and J usage is TRBJ2-1; 10 bases fit TRBD2. The germline V gene has CDR1 SNHLY and CDR2 FYNNEI. The length of the CDR3 is 13 residues. V lost 5 bases, J lost 9 bases, and 4 bases stayed unmatched. The CDR3 is CASSSLAGGEQFF. CDR3 DNA sequence: TGTGCCAGCAGTTCCTTAGCGGGAGGTGAGCAGTTCTTC.

This clone showed up just a few times. The chain combines TRBV10-3 with TRBJ1-1; TRBD1 matches at 8 bases. The CDR3 covers 14 residues. Per the germline V gene, CDR1 is ENHRY and CDR2 is SYGVKD. V lost 4 bases and J lost 6; bases outside the gene matches: 7. CDR3 nucleotides: TGTGCCATCAGTGGACTCAACAGGGGGGCTGAAGCTTTCTTT. The encoded protein is CAISGLNRGAEAFF.

This chain links TRBV18 with TRBJ2-2; TRBD1 might be the D (5 bases). The V end was cut by 2 bases, the J end by 4 bases, with 11 bases between. The CDR3 runs 15 residues. The V gene's germline CDR1 is KGHSH and CDR2 LQKENI. CDR3 protein: CASSPKTGATGELFF. CDR3 DNA sequence: TGTGCCAGCTCACCAAAGACTGGGGCCACCGGGGAGCTGTTTTTT.

CDR3 residues: CASSPWTGDTEAFF. DNA of the CDR3: TGTGCCAGCAGCCCTTGGACAGGGGACACTGAAGCTTTCTTT. The V call is TRBV9, the J call TRBJ1-1, with 9 bases lining up with TRBD1. This CDR3 is 14 amino acids long. The germline V gene has CDR1 SGDLS and CDR2 YYNGEE. The J segment lost 3 bases and the V segment lost 4 bases, leaving 4 bases of the junction unmatched.

The J gene is TRBJ1-2, the V gene TRBV19, with 8 bases that match TRBD1. The CDR3 spans 13 residues. V shed 9 bases and J 2 bases; nucleotides not matched to a gene: 5. Germline V gene data show CDR1 as LNHDA and CDR2 as SQIVND (reference sequence). CDR3 bases: TGTGCCAGCTCGCGACAGGGGAACTATGGCTACACCTTC. Its translation is CASSRQGNYGYTF.

This rearrangement joins TRBV6-1 to TRBJ1-4; 8 bases map to TRBD1. The CDR3 runs 15 residues. CDR1 and CDR2 from the germline V gene are MNHNS and SASEGT. J lost 10 bases, V lost 0 bases, and 7 bases had no gene match. CDR3 in amino acids: CASSEALGQGGKLFF. CDR3 bases: TGTGCCAGCAGTGAAGCTCTCGGACAGGGTGGAAAACTGTTTTTT.

This chain joins TRBV30 and TRBJ2-1; 12 bases are a match to TRBD2. Germline CDR1 and CDR2: GTSNPN and SVGIG (reference sequence). V shed 3 bases, J shed 12 bases, and the junction held 15 bases outside the gene matches. This CDR3 is 16 amino acids long. Here the CDR3 reads CAWSRRTGLAGMGQFF. The CDR3 DNA follows: TGTGCCTGGAGCCGCCGTACAGGACTAGCGGGAATGGGGCAGTTCTTC.

This clone was seen only a few times. V is TRBV5-1 and J is TRBJ1-6; tentative D call: TRBD1 (6 bases). Germline lookup yields CDR1 SGHRS and CDR2 YFSETQ. V gave up 3 bases and J gave up 8 bases, with 15 bases separating them. The CDR3 is 15 residues long. The CDR3 here is CASSSEAGADSPLHF. The CDR3 region has the DNA TGCGCCAGCAGCTCGGAGGCAGGGGCGGATTCACCCCTCCACTTT.

The rearrangement uses TRBV15 and TRBJ1-4; perhaps TRBD1 as D (5 bases). Germline V gene sequence: CDR1 LNHNV, CDR2 YYDKDF (reference sequence). Trimming took 0 bases from V and 0 from J, leaving 14 bases between them. CDR3 length equals 18 residues. The CDR3 nucleotides read TGTGCCACCAGCAGAGATAGGGGCGGAGATGCAACTAATGAAAAACTGTTTTTT. It is translated as CATSRDRGGDATNEKLFF.

This clone was counted once. The chain is built from TRBV6-6 and TRBJ2-7, with 10 bases lining up with TRBD1. The junction had 10 bases not matched to a gene; V was cut back by 6 bases and J by 2 bases. Germline CDR1 MNHNY, CDR2 SVGAGI (reference sequence). CDR3 size: 16 residues. In nucleotides, the CDR3 is TGTGCCAGCAGGGACTCGGGACAGGGGTCCCCCTACGAGCAGTACTTC. This translates into CASRDSGQGSPYEQYF.

This chain joins TRBV4-3 and TRBJ1-1, with D perhaps TRBD1 (5 bases). The CDR3 has 15 residues. In germline, CDR1 is LGHNA, CDR2 YSLEER. V shed 5 bases and J shed 4 bases, with 17 bases lying between them. The CDR3 DNA reads as TGCGCCAGCAGCAATGGACCCGGGAGGGGCACTGAAGCTTTCTTT. Translated: CASSNGPGRGTEAFF.

This chain uses TRBV19 with TRBJ1-4, with TRBD1 identical over 8 bases. Losses at the gene ends were 11 bases for V and 5 bases for J; bases not matched to a gene: 4. From germline, CDR1 is LNHDA and CDR2 SQIVND (reference sequence). This CDR3 is built from 12 residues. CDR3 DNA sequence: TGTGCCTCCAGGGGGCGGAATGAAAAACTGTTTTTT. As protein: CASRGRNEKLFF.